The present TCR beta chain was sequenced within a study of post-analysis software for immune sequencing data (dated by TCRdb to 2013 to 2016). In terms of the full investigation: Relapsing-remitting, secondary progressive and progressive-relapsing multiple sclerosis were recorded as disease courses, and subtype annotation was lacking for some patients. Patient repertoires were compared against 11 previously published healthy control repertoires from donors aged roughly 6 to 25 years. A subset of samples was prepared in parallel using single-end sample barcoding, then pooled and co-amplified after Illumina adapter ligation. What the study reported, not specific to this receptor: Multiple sclerosis patients had significantly lower normalized Chao1 diversity than controls, a result that suggests substantial peripheral T-cell clonal expansion. Four to six TRBV segments, including TRBV5-6, TRBV5-1 and TRBV20-1, were significantly more frequent in patients than controls. Direct clustering with F measure revealed strong co-clustering of samples prepared in the same batch, which led to a batch-effect correction. The multiple sclerosis patient group was slightly younger than the control group.

The method was PCR. Sequenced using an Illumina HiSeq 2500. To reduce PCR and sequencing biases, unique molecular identifiers were built into the TCR beta cDNA libraries. Every 1 to 10 million input T cells yielded around 500,000 cDNA molecules, meaning each molecule approximated one T cell. The patient libraries were prepared and sequenced with the same protocol used for the earlier healthy control dataset. Within a given batch, samples were prepared together, multiplexed and sequenced on the same HiSeq lane. The authors' pipeline ran thus. MIGEC was used to process the raw barcoded reads, and molecular identifier groups with only a single read were discarded before consensus assembly and CDR3 extraction. VDJtools was used for post-analysis of the clonotype tables, and diversity was normalized by down-sampling every dataset to the size of the smallest sample. Repertoire overlap clustering matched CDR3 amino acid but not nucleotide sequences to correct batch-related cross-sample contamination. TCRdb ran its own pipeline on the public reads, namely fastp trimming at Q25 and MiXCR clone calling, and kept in-frame beta chains. Rows matching on CDR3 protein sequence are summarized as one entry with the most common DNA and genes. TCRdb, rather than the study authors, made the V and J calls. The sample profile shows 750,000 to 950,000 distinct CDR3 sequences; about half of them were found once. Together, the top ten hold around 4.7% of the sample.

To demonstrate the VDJtools post-analysis software, TCR beta repertoires were profiled from the peripheral blood of about 13 young patients with multiple sclerosis. Multiple sclerosis patients were children and adolescents aged about 6 to 16 years. The table lists this clonotype with a few counts. Its antigen specificity is not known. Per-base quality was not reported, and no clone a single base away is much larger than it. Cut back by 6 bases and 7 bases, the V and J ends lie 16 bases apart. From cysteine to phenylalanine, the CDR3 is 13 amino acids long. Only the CDR3 part of the read is kept: 39 bases, read in frame from the first base.

The sequenced material came from blood. The TCR sequence derives from a girl aged 10 to 17 with multiple sclerosis. The receptor chain draws on TRBV12-3 or TRBV12-4 and TRBJ2-7; the D gene is possibly TRBD1, with 5 bases matching. The sequence in DNA is TGTGCCAGCAGGGCAGGGTTAGCAAGGGAGCAGTACTTC. This is translated as CASRAGLAREQYF.